This TCR beta chain was documented in a study of blood T cell repertoires in COVID-19. Study as a whole: Spain, Italy and the United States supplied samples that represented acute and convalescent COVID-19. T cells, B-cell-depleted T cells, or PBMCs provided the cDNA or gDNA that served as material.

Trimming shortened V by 8 bases and J by 0 bases, and 10 bases separated the two germline ends. The CDR3 sequence is 13 residues long. Germline CDR1 is MNHNY and CDR2 is SVGAGI (reference sequence). Original analysis: For nucleated cells, counts were estimated from reference gene primer amplification. Sequencing was performed with immunoSEQ multiplex PCR; in TCRdb, only in-frame clones are kept and a portion is missing. That table gives V, J and clone size, and the DNA gave D and trimming. The data show nearly 250,000 clones, almost 85% seen once. This chain connects TRBV6-6 to TRBJ1-1; unclear D gene. The sequence derives from an elderly woman with acute or convalescent COVID-19. Material: peripheral blood. Here the CDR3 reads CASATRVNTEAFF. The CDR3 DNA sequence: TGTGCCAGCGCCACTCGCGTGAACACTGAAGCTTTCTTT.